This T cell receptor (beta chain) appears in the sequencing data of a study of PD-L1 blockade in urothelial cancer. Study-wide background: Administration of atezolizumab to patients began in about 2014, at 1,200 mg intravenously every 3 weeks. Overall study findings and caveats: In blood at 3 weeks, tumor-associated clones expanded more among patients with durable benefit.

The protocol was immunoSEQ multiplex PCR, while the TCRdb copy is restricted to in-frame clones and leaves out a portion. The sample shows about 80,000 clones, about nine tenths of them seen only once. Patients in the study were battling locally advanced or metastatic urothelial carcinoma. A word on this clone: As yet, its antigen is unknown.

CDR1 and CDR2 from the germline V gene are MDHEN and SYDVKM. V lost 2 bases to trimming and J lost 5 bases, with 9 bases between them. The CDR3 has 13 amino acids. This rearrangement joins TRBV28 to TRBJ2-5; possible D gene TRBD1, 6 bases. The TCR comes from an older woman with urothelial cancer. This specimen was PBMCs, taken around atezolizumab (anti-PD-L1) treatment. CDR3 amino acids: CASSLQGRETQYF. DNA of the CDR3: TGTGCCAGCAGTTTACAGGGGCGGGAGACCCAGTACTTC. Full variable domain (missing parts from reference TRBV28 and TRBJ2-5): DVKVTQSSRYLVKRTGEKVFLECVQDMDHENMFWYRQDPGLGLRLIYFSYDVKMKEKGDIPEGYSVSREKKERFSLILESASTNQTSMYLCASSLQGRETQYFGPGTRLLVL.